Listed here are 5 T cell receptor beta chains from one sample, sequenced in a study of OX40 agonist ivuxolimab in advanced cancers. Receptor libraries were prepared by the immunoSEQ multiplex PCR assay. Here the immuneACCESS table is served through TCRdb, limited to in-frame sequences with V and J called. Missing clones are a known gap in these copies; in checked studies unresolved V genes cover under half, and the rest lacks a known reason. For this sample there are 10,000 or so clones; around 80% appear just once. Approximately 14% of the sample is in the top ten clones. Sequencing was performed on CD4+ or CD8+ T cells sorted from blood, taken in a trial of the OX40 agonist ivuxolimab. These TCRs come from an adult with an advanced solid tumor such as melanoma, head and neck, liver or kidney cancer.

The chain is built from TRBV6-5 and TRBJ2-5, with D possibly being TRBD1 (7 bases). The V and J ends lost 6 bases and 1 base respectively, with 15 bases between them. Germline loops: CDR1 MNHEY, CDR2 SVGAGI. The CDR3 runs to 15 residues. Written as DNA, the CDR3 is TGTGCCAGCAGACTCCCCCAGGGGGGCCAAGAGACCCAGTACTTC. Translation gives CASRLPQGGQETQYF.

The chain combines TRBV7-9 with TRBJ2-1, with D maybe TRBD2 (6 bases). This CDR3 spans 15 amino acids. Germline V gene sequence: CDR1 SEHNR, CDR2 FQNEAQ (reference sequence). V dropped 5 bases and J dropped 8 bases, with 19 bases sitting between them. The CDR3 coding sequence is TGTGCCAGCAGCCCCAGTACGGGAGATGTCGATGAGCAGTTCTTC. This gives the protein CASSPSTGDVDEQFF.

The genes are TRBV9 and TRBJ2-7; maybe TRBD1 (6 bases). The V gene lost 4 bases and the J gene lost 7 bases, with 15 bases spanning the gap. This CDR3 comprises 13 residues. Per the germline V gene, CDR1 is SGDLS and CDR2 is YYNGEE. For the CDR3, the DNA is TGTGCCAGCAGCCACCCCCCAGGGGAAGAGCAGTACTTC. Protein: CASSHPPGEEQYF.

The chain combines TRBV4-1 with TRBJ2-1; tentatively, D is TRBD1 or TRBD2 (5 bases each). The germline V and J ends were trimmed by 8 bases and 8 bases, with 19 bases remaining between them. Germline CDR1 reads MGHRA; CDR2 reads YSYEKL. The CDR3 consists of 14 residues. The CDR3 is CASGRPPRGHEQFF. CDR3 nucleotides: TGCGCCAGCGGCCGACCCCCGAGGGGCCATGAGCAGTTCTTC.

The chain joins TRBV7-3 to TRBJ1-1, with 7 positions matching TRBD1. The CDR3 loop spans 16 amino acids. From germline, CDR1 is SGHTA and CDR2 FQGTGA. V gave up 0 bases and J gave up 8 bases; unmatched junction bases: 12. CDR3 amino acids: CASSLTGSGQPPEAFF. The CDR3 nucleotides are TGTGCCAGCAGCTTAACGGGTTCGGGACAGCCACCGGAAGCTTTCTTT.